This is a list of T cell receptor beta chains from one sample in a study of T cell responses to AZD1222 COVID-19 vaccine. Clones were read by immunoSEQ multiplex PCR, and TCRdb kept only the in-frame ones, dropping some. This table holds roughly 35,000 clones, roughly 74% found once. The sample in question was peripheral blood, obtained 28 days after the second AZD1222 dose. The source of these receptors is an adult who received the AZD1222 COVID-19 vaccine. The CDR3 runs from the conserved cysteine through the conserved F or W. The D gene is left open where the match is weak. Clone size is given for some rows only: seen once, a few or many times, or a class if the clone is expanded.

DNA: TGTGCCAGCAGTTATCAGGCGGGAGGGTCGGTAGAGACCCAGTACTTC
CDR3: CASSYQAGGSVETQYF
size: -
J: TRBJ2-5
V: TRBV6-5
length: 16
D: TRBD2

DNA: TGTGCCAGCGGCAGGACTAGCGGGAGGTTGGAGACCCAGTACTTC
CDR3: CASGRTSGRLETQYF
size: -
J: TRBJ2-5
V: TRBV2
length: 15
D: TRBD2

DNA: TGTGCTAGTGCCCCCGGGACAGTTAACACCGGGGAGCTGTTTTTT
CDR3: CASAPGTVNTGELFF
size: -
J: TRBJ2-2
V: TRBV12-5
length: 15
D: TRBD1

DNA: TGCGCCAGCAGCTCTACCGGGACGACCTACGAGCAGTACTTC
CDR3: CASSSTGTTYEQYF
size: -
J: TRBJ2-7
V: TRBV5-1
length: 14
D: -

DNA: TGCGCCAGCAGCTCGCTACAGGTTCCACAGGGGTTGGCTGAAGCTTTCTTT
CDR3: CASSSLQVPQGLAEAFF
size: -
J: TRBJ1-1
V: TRBV5-1
length: 17
D: TRBD1

DNA: TGTGCCAGCAGCCAACTGGGAAACACCATATATTTT
CDR3: CASSQLGNTIYF
size: -
J: TRBJ1-3
V: TRBV3-1/TRBV3-2
length: 12
D: -

DNA: TGCGCCAGCAGCTTGGTCTCGCCCGGGGCCAACGTCCTGACTTTC
CDR3: CASSLVSPGANVLTF
size: -
J: TRBJ2-6
V: TRBV5-1
length: 15
D: -

DNA: TGTGCCAGCAGCTTAGTCTACGCCGGAGCTTTCTTT
CDR3: CASSLVYAGAFF
size: -
J: TRBJ1-1
V: TRBV7-9
length: 12
D: -

DNA: TGTGCCAGCAGCTTGCGCGGGGGGGCAACAGATACGCAGTATTTT
CDR3: CASSLRGGATDTQYF
size: -
J: TRBJ2-3
V: TRBV5-6
length: 15
D: TRBD2

DNA: TGTGCCAGCAGCCAAAGTGAGGGCAATCAGCCCCAGCATTTT
CDR3: CASSQSEGNQPQHF
size: -
J: TRBJ1-5
V: TRBV3-1/TRBV3-2
length: 14
D: -

DNA: TGCGCCAGCAGCAGGTCGGGTAAGGGGGCCGGGGATACGCAGTATTTT
CDR3: CASSRSGKGAGDTQYF
size: once
J: TRBJ2-3
V: TRBV5-1
length: 16
D: TRBD1

DNA: TGTGCCAGTAGTATAGTAGGTATGAGGACTGAAGCTTTCTTT
CDR3: CASSIVGMRTEAFF
size: -
J: TRBJ1-1
V: TRBV19
length: 14
D: -

DNA: TGTGCCAGCAGCCAAGAGGGGGCGGGAGGTGAGCAGTTCTTC
CDR3: CASSQEGAGGEQFF
size: -
J: TRBJ2-1
V: TRBV4-2
length: 14
D: TRBD2

DNA: TGTGCCAGGGGGACCAGCTCTGGAAACACCATATATTTT
CDR3: CARGTSSGNTIYF
size: -
J: TRBJ1-3
V: TRBV30
length: 13
D: -